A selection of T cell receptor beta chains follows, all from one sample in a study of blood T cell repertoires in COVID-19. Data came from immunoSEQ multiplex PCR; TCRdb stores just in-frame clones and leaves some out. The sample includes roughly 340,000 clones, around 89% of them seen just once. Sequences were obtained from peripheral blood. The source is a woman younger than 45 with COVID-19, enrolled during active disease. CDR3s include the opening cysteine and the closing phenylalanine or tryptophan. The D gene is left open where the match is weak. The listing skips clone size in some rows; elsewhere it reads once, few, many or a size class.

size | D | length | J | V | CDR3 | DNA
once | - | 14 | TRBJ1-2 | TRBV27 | CASSSQGRALGYTF | TGTGCCAGCAGTTCTCAGGGGAGGGCCCTTGGCTACACCTTC
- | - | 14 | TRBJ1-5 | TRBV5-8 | CASSLIAVRQPQHF | TGTGCCAGCAGCCTGATCGCGGTAAGGCAGCCCCAGCATTTT
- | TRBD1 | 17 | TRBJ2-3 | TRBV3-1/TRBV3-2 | CASSQASGTGGTDTQYF | TGTGCCAGCAGCCAAGCCTCGGGGACAGGGGGCACAGATACGCAGTATTTT
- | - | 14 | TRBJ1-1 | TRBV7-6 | CASSLGGANTEAFF | TGTGCCAGCAGCCTGGGGGGGGCTAACACTGAAGCTTTCTTT
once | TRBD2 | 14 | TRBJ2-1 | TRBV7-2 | CASSGRAGDNEQFF | TGTGCCAGCAGCGGGAGGGCGGGGGACAATGAGCAGTTCTTC
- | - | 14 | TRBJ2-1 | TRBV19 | CASSTRVGHNEQFF | TGTGCCAGTAGTACTCGGGTGGGTCACAATGAGCAGTTCTTC
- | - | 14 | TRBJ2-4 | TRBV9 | CASSVGTLKNIQYF | TGTGCCAGCAGCGTAGGGACACTCAAAAACATTCAGTACTTC
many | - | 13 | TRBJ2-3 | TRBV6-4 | CASSDSDTDTQYF | TGTGCCAGCAGTGATTCAGACACAGATACGCAGTATTTT
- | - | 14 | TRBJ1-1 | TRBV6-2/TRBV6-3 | CASSYRGMNTEAFF | TGTGCCAGCAGTTACAGGGGCATGAACACTGAAGCTTTCTTT
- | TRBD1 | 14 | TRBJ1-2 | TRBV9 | CASSALGQAYGYTF | TGTGCCAGCAGCGCGCTTGGACAGGCGTATGGCTACACCTTC
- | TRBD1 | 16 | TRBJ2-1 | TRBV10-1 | CASSSGQGALGNEQFF | TGCGCCAGCAGTTCGGGACAGGGGGCCTTGGGAAATGAGCAGTTCTTC
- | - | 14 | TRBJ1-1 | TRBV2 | CASSVRGLNTEAFF | TGTGCCAGCAGTGTTAGGGGCCTTAACACTGAAGCTTTCTTT
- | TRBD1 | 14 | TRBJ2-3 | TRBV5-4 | CASSWGQGTDTQYF | TGTGCCAGCAGCTGGGGACAGGGCACAGATACGCAGTATTTT
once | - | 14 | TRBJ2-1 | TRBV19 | CASTNPSANNEQFF | TGTGCCAGTACCAACCCTAGCGCCAACAATGAGCAGTTCTTC
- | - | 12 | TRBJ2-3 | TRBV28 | CASSATSYTQYF | TGTGCCAGCAGCGCAACTAGTTACACGCAGTATTTT
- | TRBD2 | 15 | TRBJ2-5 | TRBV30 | CAWSGTSGRTETQYF | TGTGCCTGGAGCGGGACTAGCGGGAGGACAGAGACCCAGTACTTC
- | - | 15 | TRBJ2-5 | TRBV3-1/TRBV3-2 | CASSQAETQQETQYF | TGTGCCAGCAGCCAAGCAGAAACCCAACAAGAGACCCAGTACTTC
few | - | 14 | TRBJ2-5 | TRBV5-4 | CASSLGGVQETQYF | TGTGCCAGCAGCTTGGGGGGCGTTCAAGAGACCCAGTACTTC
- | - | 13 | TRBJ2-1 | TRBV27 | CASSPNQGVKQVF | TGTGCCAGCAGTCCCAACCAGGGTGTAAAGCAGGTCTTC
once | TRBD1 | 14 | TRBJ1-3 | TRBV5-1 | CASSRDRSGNTIYF | TGCGCCAGCAGCCGGGACAGGAGCGGAAACACCATATATTTT
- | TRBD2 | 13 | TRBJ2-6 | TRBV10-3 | CAIAGAGANVLTF | TGTGCCATCGCGGGAGCTGGGGCCAACGTCCTGACTTTC
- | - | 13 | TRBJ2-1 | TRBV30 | CAWARPGTIEQFF | TGTGCCTGGGCACGTCCGGGAACAATTGAGCAGTTCTTC
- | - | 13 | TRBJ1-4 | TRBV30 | CAWSVGGNEKLFF | TGTGCCTGGAGTGTAGGAGGGAACGAAAAACTGTTTTTT
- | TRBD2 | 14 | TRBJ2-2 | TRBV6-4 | CASSEAGESGELFF | TGTGCCAGCAGTGAAGCGGGAGAGTCCGGGGAGCTGTTTTTT
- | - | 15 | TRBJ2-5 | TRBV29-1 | CSVWGVEGDQETQYF | TGCAGCGTATGGGGTGTAGAGGGTGACCAAGAGACCCAGTACTTC
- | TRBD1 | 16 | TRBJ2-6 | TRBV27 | CASSLMTGKGANVLTF | TGTGCCAGCAGTTTGATGACAGGGAAAGGGGCCAACGTCCTGACTTTC
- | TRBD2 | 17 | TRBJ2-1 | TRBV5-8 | CASSPLGTSGGANEQFF | TGTGCCAGCAGCCCCCTGGGGACTAGCGGGGGGGCCAATGAGCAGTTCTTC
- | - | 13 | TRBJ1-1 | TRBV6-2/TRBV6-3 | CASSSPGQAEAFF | TGTGCCAGCAGTTCCCCTGGCCAGGCTGAAGCTTTCTTT
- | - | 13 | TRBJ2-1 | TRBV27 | CASSLGGSDEQFF | TGTGCCAGCAGTTTGGGGGGTTCTGATGAGCAGTTCTTC
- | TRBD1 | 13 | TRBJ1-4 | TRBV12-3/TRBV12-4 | CASSFTGDEKLFF | TGTGCCAGCAGCTTTACAGGGGATGAAAAACTGTTTTTT
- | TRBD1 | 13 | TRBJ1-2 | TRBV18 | CASSPRQGDGYTF | TGTGCCAGCTCACCGAGACAGGGGGACGGCTACACCTTC
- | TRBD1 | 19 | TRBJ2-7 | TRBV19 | CASSLIPNPGQGVSYEQYF | TGTGCCAGTAGTCTTATACCCAATCCGGGACAGGGTGTCTCCTACGAGCAGTACTTC
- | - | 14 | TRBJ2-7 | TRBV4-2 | CASSQRSGAYEQYF | TGTGCCAGCAGCCAACGTTCCGGGGCCTACGAGCAGTACTTC
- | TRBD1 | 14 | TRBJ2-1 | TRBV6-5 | CASSKWTGENEQFF | TGTGCCAGCAGTAAATGGACAGGGGAAAATGAGCAGTTCTTC
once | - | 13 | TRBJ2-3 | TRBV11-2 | CASSLGRSDTQYF | TGTGCCAGCAGCCTTGGGAGGTCAGATACGCAGTATTTT
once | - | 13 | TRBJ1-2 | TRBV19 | CASSIQGWYGYTF | TGTGCCAGTAGTATACAGGGTTGGTATGGCTACACCTTC
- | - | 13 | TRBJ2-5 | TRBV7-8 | CASSLAQQETQYF | TGTGCCAGCAGCTTAGCGCAACAGGAGACCCAGTACTTC
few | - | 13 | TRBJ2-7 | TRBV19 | CAGNRESSYEQYF | TGTGCCGGTAACAGGGAAAGCTCCTACGAGCAGTACTTC
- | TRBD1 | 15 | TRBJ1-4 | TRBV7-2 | CASSSPPGQNEKLFF | TGTGCCAGCAGCTCGCCACCGGGACAGAATGAAAAACTGTTTTTT
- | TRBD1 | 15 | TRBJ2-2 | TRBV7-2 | CASSLVGQGNGELFF | TGTGCCAGCAGCTTAGTTGGACAGGGTAACGGGGAGCTGTTTTTT
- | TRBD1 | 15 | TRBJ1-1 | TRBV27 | CASSLRAGGYTEAFF | TGTGCCAGCAGTTTACGGGCAGGGGGATACACTGAAGCTTTCTTT
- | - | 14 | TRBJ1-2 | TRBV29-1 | CSVGRRGGNYGYTF | TGCAGCGTAGGGCGGAGGGGGGGGAACTATGGCTACACCTTC
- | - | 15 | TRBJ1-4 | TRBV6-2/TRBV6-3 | CASSKQGAGNEKLFF | TGTGCCAGCAGCAAGCAAGGCGCAGGGAATGAAAAACTGTTTTTT
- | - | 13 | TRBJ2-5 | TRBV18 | CASSRREWETQYF | TGTGCCAGCTCACGCAGGGAATGGGAGACCCAGTACTTC
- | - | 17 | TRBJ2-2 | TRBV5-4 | CASSLARGTRDTGELFF | TGTGCCAGCAGTTTGGCCCGGGGTACAAGGGACACCGGGGAGCTGTTTTTT
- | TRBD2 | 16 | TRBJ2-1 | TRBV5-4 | CASSSRGGRAVDKQFF | TGTGCCAGCAGCTCACGGGGCGGGAGGGCCGTAGATAAGCAGTTCTTC
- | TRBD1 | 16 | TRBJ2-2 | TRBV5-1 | CASSPESHRGTGELFF | TGCGCCAGCAGCCCGGAGTCCCACAGGGGAACCGGGGAGCTGTTTTTT
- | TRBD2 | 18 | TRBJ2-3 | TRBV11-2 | CASSPPSGGAASTDTQYF | TGTGCCAGCAGCCCCCCCAGCGGGGGGGCCGCGAGCACAGATACGCAGTATTTT
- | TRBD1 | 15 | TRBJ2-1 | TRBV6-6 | CASSPGQGSYNEQFF | TGTGCCAGCAGTCCTGGACAGGGGTCCTACAATGAGCAGTTCTTC
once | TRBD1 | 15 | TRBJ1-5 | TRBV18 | CASSPRTGGNQPQHF | TGTGCCAGCTCACCTCGGACAGGGGGCAATCAGCCCCAGCATTTT